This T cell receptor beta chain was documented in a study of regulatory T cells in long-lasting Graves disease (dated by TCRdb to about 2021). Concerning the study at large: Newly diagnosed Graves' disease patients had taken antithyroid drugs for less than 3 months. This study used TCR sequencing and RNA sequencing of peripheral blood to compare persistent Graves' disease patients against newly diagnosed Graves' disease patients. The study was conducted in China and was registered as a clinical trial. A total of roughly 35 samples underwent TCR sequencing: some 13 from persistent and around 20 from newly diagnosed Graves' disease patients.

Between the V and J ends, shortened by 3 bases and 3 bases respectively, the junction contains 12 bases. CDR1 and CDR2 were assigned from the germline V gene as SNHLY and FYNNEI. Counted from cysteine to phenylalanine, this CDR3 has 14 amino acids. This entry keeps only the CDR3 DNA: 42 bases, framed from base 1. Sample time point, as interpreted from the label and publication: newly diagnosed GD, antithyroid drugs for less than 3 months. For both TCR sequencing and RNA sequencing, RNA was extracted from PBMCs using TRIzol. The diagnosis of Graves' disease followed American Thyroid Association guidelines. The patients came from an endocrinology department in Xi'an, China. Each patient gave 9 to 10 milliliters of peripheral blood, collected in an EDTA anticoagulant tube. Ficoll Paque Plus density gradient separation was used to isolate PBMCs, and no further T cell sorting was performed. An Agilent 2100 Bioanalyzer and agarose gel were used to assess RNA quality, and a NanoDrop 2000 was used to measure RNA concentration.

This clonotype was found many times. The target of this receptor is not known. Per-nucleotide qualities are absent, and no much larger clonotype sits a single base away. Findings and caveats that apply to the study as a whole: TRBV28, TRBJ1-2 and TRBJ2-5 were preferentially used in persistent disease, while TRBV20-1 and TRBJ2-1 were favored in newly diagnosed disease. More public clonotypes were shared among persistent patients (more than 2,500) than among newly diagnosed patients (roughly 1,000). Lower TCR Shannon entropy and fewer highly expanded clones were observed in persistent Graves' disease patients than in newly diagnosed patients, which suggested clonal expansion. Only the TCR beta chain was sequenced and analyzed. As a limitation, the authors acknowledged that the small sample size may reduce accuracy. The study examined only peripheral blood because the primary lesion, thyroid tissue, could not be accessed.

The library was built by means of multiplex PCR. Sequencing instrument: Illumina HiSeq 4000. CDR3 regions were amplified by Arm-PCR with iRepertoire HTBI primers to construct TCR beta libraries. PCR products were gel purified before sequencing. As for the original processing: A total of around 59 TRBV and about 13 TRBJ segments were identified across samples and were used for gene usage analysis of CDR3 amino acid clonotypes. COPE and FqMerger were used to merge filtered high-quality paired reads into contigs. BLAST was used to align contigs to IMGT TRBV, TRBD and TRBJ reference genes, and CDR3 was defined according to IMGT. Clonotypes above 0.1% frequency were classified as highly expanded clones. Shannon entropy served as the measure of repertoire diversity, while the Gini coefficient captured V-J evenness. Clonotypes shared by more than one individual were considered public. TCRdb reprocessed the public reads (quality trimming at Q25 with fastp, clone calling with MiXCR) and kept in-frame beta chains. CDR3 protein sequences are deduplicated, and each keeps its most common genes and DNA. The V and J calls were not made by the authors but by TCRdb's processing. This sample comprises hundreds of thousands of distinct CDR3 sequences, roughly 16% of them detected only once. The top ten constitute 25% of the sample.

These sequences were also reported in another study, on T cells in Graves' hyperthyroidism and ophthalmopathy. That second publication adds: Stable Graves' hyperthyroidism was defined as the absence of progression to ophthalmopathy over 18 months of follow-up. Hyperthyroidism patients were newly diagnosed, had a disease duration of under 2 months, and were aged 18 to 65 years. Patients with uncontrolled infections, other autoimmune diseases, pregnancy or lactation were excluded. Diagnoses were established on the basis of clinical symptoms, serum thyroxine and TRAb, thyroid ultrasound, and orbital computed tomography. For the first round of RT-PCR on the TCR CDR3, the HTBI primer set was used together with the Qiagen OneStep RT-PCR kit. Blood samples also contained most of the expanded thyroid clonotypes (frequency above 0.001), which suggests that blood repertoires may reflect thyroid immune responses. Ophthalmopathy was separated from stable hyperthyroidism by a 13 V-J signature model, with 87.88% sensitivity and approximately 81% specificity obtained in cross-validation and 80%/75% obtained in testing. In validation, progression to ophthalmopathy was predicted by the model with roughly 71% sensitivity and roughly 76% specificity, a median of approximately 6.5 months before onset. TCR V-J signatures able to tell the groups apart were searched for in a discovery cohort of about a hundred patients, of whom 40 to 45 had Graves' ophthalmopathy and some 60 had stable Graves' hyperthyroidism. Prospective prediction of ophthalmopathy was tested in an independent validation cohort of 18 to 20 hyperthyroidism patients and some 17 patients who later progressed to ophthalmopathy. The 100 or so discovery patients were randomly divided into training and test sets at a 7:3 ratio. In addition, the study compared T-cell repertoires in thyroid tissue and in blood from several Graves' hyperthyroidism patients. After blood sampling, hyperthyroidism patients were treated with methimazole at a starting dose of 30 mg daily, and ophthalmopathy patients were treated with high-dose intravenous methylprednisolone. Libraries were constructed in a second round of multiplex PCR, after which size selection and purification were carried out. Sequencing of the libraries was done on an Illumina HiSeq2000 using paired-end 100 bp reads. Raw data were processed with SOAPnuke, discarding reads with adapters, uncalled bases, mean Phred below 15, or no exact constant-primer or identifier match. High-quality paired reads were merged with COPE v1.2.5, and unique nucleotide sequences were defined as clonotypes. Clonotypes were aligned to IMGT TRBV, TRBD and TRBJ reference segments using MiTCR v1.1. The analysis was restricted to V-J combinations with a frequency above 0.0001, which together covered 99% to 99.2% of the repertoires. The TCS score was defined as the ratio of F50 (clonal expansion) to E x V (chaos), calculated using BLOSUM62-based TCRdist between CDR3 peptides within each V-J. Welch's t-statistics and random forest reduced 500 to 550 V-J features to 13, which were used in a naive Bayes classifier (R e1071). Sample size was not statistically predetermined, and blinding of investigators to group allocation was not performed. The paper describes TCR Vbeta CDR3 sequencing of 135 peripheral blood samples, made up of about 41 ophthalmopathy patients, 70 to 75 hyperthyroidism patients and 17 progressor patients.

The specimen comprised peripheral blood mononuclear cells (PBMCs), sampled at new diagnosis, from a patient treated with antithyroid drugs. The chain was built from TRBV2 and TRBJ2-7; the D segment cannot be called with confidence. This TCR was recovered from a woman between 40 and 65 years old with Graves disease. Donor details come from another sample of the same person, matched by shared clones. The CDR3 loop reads CASSDPDKIYEQYF. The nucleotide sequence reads TGTGCCAGCAGTGACCCCGACAAAATCTACGAGCAGTACTTC.